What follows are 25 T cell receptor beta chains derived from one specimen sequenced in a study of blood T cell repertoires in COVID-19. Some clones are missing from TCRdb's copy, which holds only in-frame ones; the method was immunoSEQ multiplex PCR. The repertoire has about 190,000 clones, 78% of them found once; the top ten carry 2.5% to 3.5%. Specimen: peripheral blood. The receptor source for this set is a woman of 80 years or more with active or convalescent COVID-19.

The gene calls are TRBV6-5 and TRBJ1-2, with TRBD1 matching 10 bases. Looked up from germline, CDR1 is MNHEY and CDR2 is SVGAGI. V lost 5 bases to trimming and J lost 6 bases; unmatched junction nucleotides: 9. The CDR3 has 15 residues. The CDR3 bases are TGTGCCAGCAGTACCTACCGGGACAGGGGAAATGGCTACACCTTC. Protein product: CASSTYRDRGNGYTF.

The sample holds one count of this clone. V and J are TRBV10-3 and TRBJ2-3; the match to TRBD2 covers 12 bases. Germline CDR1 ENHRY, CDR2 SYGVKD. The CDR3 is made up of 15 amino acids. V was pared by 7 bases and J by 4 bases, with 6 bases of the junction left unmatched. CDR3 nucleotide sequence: TGTGCCATCAATCCTAGCGGGGGGGCCCCAGATACGCAGTATTTT. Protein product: CAINPSGGAPDTQYF.

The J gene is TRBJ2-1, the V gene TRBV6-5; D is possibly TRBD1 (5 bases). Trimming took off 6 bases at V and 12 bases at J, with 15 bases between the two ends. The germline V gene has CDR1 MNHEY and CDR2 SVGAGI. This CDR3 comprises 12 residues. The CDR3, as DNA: TGTGCCAGCAGGGGGCTTAGGGTTTGGCAGTTCTTC. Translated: CASRGLRVWQFF.

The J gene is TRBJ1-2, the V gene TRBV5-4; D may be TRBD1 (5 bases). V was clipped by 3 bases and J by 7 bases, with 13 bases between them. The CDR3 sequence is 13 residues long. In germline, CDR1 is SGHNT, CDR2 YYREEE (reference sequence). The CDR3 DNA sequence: TGTGCCAGCAGCTCCTCAGGGTTTCCTGGCTACACCTTC. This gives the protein CASSSSGFPGYTF.

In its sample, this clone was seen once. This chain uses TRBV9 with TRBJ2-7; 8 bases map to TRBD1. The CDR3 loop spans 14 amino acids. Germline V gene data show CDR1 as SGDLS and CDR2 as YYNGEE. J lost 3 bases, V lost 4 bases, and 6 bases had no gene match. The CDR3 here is CASSTTGANYEQYF. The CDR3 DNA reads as TGTGCCAGCAGCACGACAGGGGCCAACTACGAGCAGTACTTC.

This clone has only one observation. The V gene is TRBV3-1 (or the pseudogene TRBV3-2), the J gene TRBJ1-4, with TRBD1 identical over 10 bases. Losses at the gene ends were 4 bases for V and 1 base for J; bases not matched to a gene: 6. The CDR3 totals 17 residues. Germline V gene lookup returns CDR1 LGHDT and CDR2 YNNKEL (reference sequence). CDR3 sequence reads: CASSPGQGGRTNEKLFF. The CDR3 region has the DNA TGTGCCAGCAGCCCCGGACAGGGGGGTAGAACTAATGAAAAACTGTTTTTT.

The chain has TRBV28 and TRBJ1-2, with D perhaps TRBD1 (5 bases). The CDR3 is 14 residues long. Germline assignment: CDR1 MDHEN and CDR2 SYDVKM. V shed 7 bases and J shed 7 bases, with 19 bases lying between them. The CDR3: CASTSGGAAGGYTF. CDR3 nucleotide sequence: TGTGCCAGCACCTCGGGGGGAGCAGCGGGTGGCTACACCTTC.

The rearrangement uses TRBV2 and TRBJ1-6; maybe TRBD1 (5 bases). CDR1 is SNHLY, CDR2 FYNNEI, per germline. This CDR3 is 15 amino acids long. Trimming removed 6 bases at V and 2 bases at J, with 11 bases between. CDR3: CASRQSGAYNSPLHF. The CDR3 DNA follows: TGTGCCAGCAGGCAATCGGGGGCCTATAATTCACCCCTCCACTTT. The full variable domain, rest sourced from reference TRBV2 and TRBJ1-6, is EPEVTQTPSHQVTQMGQEVILRCVPISNHLYFYWYRQILGQKVEFLVSFYNNEISEKSEIFDDQFSVERPDGSNFTLKIRSTKLEDSAMYFCASRQSGAYNSPLHFGNGTRLTVT.

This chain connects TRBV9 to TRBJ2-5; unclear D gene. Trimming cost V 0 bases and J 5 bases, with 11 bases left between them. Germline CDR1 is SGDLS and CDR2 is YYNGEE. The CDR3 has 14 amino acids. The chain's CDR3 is CASSVDSLLETQYF. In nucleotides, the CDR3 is TGTGCCAGCAGCGTAGACAGCCTGCTGGAGACCCAGTACTTC.

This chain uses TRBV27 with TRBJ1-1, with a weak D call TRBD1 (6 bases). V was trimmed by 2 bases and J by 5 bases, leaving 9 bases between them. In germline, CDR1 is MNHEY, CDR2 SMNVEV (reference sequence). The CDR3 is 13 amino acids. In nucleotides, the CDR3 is TGTGCCAGCAGTTTAGGGAGGGGGACTGAAGCTTTCTTT. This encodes CASSLGRGTEAFF.

This chain's CDR3 is CASSFGTGGANYGYTF. In DNA form, the CDR3 reads TGCGCCAGCAGCTTTGGGACAGGGGGGGCTAACTATGGCTACACCTTC. V is TRBV4-1 and J is TRBJ1-2; 11 bases fit TRBD1. Germline trimming cut 5 bases from V and 0 bases from J; bases unmatched to any gene: 5. CDR1 and CDR2 (germline): MGHRA, YSYEKL. This CDR3 contains 16 residues.

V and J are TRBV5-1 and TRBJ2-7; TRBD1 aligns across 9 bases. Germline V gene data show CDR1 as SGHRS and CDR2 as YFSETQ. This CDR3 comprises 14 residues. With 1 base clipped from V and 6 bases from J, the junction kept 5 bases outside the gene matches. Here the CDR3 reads CASSLLGQGTEQYF. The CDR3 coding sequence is TGCGCCAGCAGCTTGTTAGGACAGGGGACCGAGCAGTACTTC.

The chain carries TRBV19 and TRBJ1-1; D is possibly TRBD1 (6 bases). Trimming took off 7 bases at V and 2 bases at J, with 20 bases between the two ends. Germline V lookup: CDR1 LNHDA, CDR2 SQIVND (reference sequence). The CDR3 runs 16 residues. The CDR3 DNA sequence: TGTGCCAGTATTAACTCAGGGGCCGATCCAAACACTGAAGCTTTCTTT. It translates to CASINSGADPNTEAFF.

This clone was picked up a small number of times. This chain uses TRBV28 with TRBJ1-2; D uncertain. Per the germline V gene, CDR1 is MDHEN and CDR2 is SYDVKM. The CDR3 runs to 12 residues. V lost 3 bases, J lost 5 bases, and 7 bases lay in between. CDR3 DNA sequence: TGTGCCAGCAGTTTCGCGAAATATGGCTACACCTTC. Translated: CASSFAKYGYTF.

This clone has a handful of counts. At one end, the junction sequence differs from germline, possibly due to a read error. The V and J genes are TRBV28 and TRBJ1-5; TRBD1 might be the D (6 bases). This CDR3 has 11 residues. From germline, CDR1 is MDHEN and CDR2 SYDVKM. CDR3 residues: CASSTDRTRWF. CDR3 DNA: TGTGCCAGCAGTACCGACAGGACCCGATGGTTT. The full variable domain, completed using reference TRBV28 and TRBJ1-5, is DVKVTQSSRYLVKRTGEKVFLECVQDMDHENMFWYRQDPGLGLRLIYFSYDVKMKEKGDIPEGYSVSREKKERFSLILESASTNQTSMYLCASSTDRTRWFGDGTRLSIL.

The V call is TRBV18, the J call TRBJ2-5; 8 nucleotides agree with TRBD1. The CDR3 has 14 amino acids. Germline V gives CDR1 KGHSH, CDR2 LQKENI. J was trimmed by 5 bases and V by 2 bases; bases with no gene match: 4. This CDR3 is CASSPRTGHETQYF. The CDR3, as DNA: TGTGCCAGCTCACCAAGGACAGGGCACGAGACCCAGTACTTC.

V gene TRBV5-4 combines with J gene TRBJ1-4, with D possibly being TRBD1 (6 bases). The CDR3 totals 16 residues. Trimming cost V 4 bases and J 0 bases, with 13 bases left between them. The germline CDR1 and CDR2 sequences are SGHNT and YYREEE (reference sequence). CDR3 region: CASSADSSSTNEKLFF. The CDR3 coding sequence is TGTGCCAGCAGCGCGGACAGCTCTTCAACTAATGAAAAACTGTTTTTT.

The CDR3 loop reads CASSTGSTNEKLFF. The DNA of the CDR3 is TGTGCCAGCAGCACAGGCTCAACTAATGAAAAACTGTTTTTT. The chain links TRBV7-9 to TRBJ1-4; the D gene is possibly TRBD1 (5 bases). Trimming stripped 5 bases from V and 0 bases from J, with 7 bases between. The CDR3 sequence is 14 residues long. Germline-derived CDR1 and CDR2 are SEHNR and FQNEAQ (reference sequence).

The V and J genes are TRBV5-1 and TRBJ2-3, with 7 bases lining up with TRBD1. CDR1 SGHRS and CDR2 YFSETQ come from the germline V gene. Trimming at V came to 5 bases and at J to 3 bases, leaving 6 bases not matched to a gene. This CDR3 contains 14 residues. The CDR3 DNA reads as TGCGCCAGCAGGCTTGAGGGGGCAACAGATACGCAGTATTTT. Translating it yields CASRLEGATDTQYF.

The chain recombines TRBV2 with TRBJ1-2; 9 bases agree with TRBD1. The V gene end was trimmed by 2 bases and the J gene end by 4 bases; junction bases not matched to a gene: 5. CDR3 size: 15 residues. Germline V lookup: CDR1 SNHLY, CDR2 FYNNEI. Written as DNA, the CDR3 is TGTGCCAGCAGTGAACACAGGGGGCATTTCTATGGCTACACCTTC. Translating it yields CASSEHRGHFYGYTF.

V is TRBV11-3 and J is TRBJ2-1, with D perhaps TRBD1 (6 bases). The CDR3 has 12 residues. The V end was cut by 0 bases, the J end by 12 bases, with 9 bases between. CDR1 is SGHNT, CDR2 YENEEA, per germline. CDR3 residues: CASSLDRTVQFF. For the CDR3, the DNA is TGTGCCAGCAGCTTAGACCGGACAGTGCAGTTCTTC.

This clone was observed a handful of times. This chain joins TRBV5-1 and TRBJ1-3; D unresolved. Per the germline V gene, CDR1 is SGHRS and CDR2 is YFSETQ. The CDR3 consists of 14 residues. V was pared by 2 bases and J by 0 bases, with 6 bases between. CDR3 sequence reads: CASSLADSGNTIYF. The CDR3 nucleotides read TGCGCCAGCAGCTTAGCGGACTCTGGAAACACCATATATTTT.

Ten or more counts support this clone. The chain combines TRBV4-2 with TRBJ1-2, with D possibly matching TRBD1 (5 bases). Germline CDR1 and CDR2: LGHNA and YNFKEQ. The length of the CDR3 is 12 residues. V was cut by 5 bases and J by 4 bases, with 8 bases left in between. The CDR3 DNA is TGTGCCAGCAGCGAAGGGGCCTATGGCTACACCTTC. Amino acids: CASSEGAYGYTF.

CDR3 residues: CASSGTGGAYGYTF. The CDR3 DNA reads TGTGCCAGCAGCGGAACAGGGGGGGCCTATGGCTACACCTTC. This rearrangement joins TRBV9 to TRBJ1-2, with 8 bases that match TRBD1. Germline assignment: CDR1 SGDLS and CDR2 YYNGEE. This CDR3 comprises 14 residues. V gave up 3 bases and J gave up 4 bases; unmatched junction bases: 5.

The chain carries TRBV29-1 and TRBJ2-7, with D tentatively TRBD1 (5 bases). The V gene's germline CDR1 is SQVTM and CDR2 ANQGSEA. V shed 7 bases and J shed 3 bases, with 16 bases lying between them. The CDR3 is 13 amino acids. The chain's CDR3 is CSDLGQLFYEQYF. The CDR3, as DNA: TGCAGCGACCTGGGGCAGCTTTTCTACGAGCAGTACTTC.